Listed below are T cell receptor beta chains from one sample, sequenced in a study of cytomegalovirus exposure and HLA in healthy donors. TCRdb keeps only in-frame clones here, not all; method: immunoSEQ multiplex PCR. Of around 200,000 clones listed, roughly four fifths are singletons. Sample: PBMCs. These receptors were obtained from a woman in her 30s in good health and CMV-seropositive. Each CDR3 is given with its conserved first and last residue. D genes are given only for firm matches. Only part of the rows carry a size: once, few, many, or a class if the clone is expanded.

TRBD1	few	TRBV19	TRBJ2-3	TGTGCCAGTTCTACCGGGACAGGGACAACTAGCACAGATACGCAGTATTTT	CASSTGTGTTSTDTQYF
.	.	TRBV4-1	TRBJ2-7	TGCGCCAGCAGCCAAGAACTTGCGTCGATCCACGAGCAGTACTTC	CASSQELASIHEQYF
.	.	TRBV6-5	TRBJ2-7	TGTGCCAGCAGCTCATCACTTCCCCCCTACGAGCAGTACTTC	CASSSSLPPYEQYF
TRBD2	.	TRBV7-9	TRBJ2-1	TGTTCCAGCAGCCCTAGCGGGAGCTCCTACAATGAGCAGTTCTTC	CSSSPSGSSYNEQFF
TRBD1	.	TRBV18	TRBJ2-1	TGTGCCAGCTCACCAAGTGCCAGGGGGATTAACAATGAGCAGTTCTTC	CASSPSARGINNEQFF
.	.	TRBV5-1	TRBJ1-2	TGCGCCAGCAGCCAAATCGGGGGGGCGGCTGGCTACACCTTC	CASSQIGGAAGYTF
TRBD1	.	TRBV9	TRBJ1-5	TGTGCCAGCAGCGTAGGGCAGGGGGCAGATCAGCCCCAGCATTTT	CASSVGQGADQPQHF
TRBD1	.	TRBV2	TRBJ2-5	TGTGCCAGCAGTGAAGCCCGGGACAGTCAAGAGACCCAGTACTTC	CASSEARDSQETQYF
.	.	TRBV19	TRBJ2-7	TGTGCCAGTAAACCGACAGTTAGCTCCTACGAGCAGTACTTC	CASKPTVSSYEQYF
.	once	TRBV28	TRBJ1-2	TGTGCCAGCAGTTTTCGACAAACTAACTATGGCTACACCTTC	CASSFRQTNYGYTF
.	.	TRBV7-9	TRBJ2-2	TGTGCCAGCAGCTTCCAGGACTACAACACCGGGGAGCTGTTTTTT	CASSFQDYNTGELFF
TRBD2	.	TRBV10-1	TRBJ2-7	TGCGCCAGCAAAGGAAGCGGGAGAGGCGAGCAGTACTTC	CASKGSGRGEQYF
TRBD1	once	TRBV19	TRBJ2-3	TGTGCCAGCTGGACAGGGAGCACAGATACGCAGTATTTT	CASWTGSTDTQYF
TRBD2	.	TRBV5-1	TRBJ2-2	TGCGCCAGCAGCTTGGCCCCGTTCCGGGGGGCCGGGGAGCTGTTTTTT	CASSLAPFRGAGELFF
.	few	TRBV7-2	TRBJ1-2	TGTGCCAGCAGCTTTGACAGGTTGCGGGGCTACACCTTC	CASSFDRLRGYTF